The 25 T cell receptor beta chains given below trace back to one sample, sequenced in a study of PD-1 blockade in classical Hodgkin lymphoma. The time point denotes: cycle 4 day 1 (C4D1), after around six weeks of nivolumab. All patients relapsed after autologous stem cell transplantation, and brentuximab vedotin exposure varied. Sequenced by immunoSEQ multiplex PCR; TCRdb stores in-frame clones only, minus some. Of tens of thousands of clones listed, 91% are singletons. Sequencing was performed on peripheral blood mononuclear cells (PBMCs), taken before the fourth cycle of nivolumab. Receptors originate from a human donor with classical Hodgkin lymphoma.

The chain links TRBV9 to TRBJ2-7; maybe TRBD2 (5 bases). Trimming removed 0 bases at V and 9 bases at J, with 16 bases between. The germline CDR1 and CDR2 sequences are SGDLS and YYNGEE. The CDR3 has 14 residues. The CDR3 bases are TGTGCCAGCAGCGTAGGAGACTACCTGAGTGCGCAGTACTTC. Protein sequence: CASSVGDYLSAQYF.

V and J are TRBV10-3 and TRBJ1-2; D remains unclear. The CDR3 covers 17 residues. V was shortened by 0 bases and J by 4 bases, with 18 bases between the two germline ends. The germline V gene encodes CDR1 ENHRY and CDR2 SYGVKD. Here the CDR3 reads CAISESNTDPRAYGYTF. As DNA, the CDR3 is TGTGCCATCAGTGAGTCGAATACAGACCCCCGAGCCTATGGCTACACCTTC.

This clone has a handful of counts. This sequence joins TRBV9 and TRBJ1-3, with a possible D match to TRBD1 (5 bases). The CDR3 is 16 residues long. Germline CDR1 is SGDLS and CDR2 is YYNGEE. V shed 2 bases and J shed 0 bases, with 12 bases lying between them. The CDR3 sequence: CASSVTRGVSGNTIYF. Here the CDR3 DNA reads TGTGCCAGCAGCGTTACTCGGGGGGTCTCTGGAAACACCATATATTTT.

Note on this clone: The sample carries other DNA sequences with the same CDR3. The chain joins TRBV18 to TRBJ2-3; no firm D call. The V end lost 0 bases, the J end lost 1 base, and 2 bases lay between the germline ends. This CDR3 has 13 amino acids. Germline assignment: CDR1 KGHSH and CDR2 LQKENI. The CDR3 is CASSPPGTDTQYF. The DNA for the CDR3 is TGTGCCAGCTCACCACCGGGCACAGATACGCAGTATTTT. Full variable domain (missing parts from reference TRBV18 and TRBJ2-3): NAGVMQNPRHLVRRRGQEARLRCSPMKGHSHVYWYRQLPEEGLKFMVYLQKENIIDESGMPKERFSAEFPKEGPSILRIQQVVRGDSAAYFCASSPPGTDTQYFGPGTRLTVL.

The V gene is TRBV6-6, the J gene TRBJ1-1; the D gene is possibly TRBD1 (6 bases). V lost 1 base and J lost 8, with 8 bases in between. CDR1 is MNHNY, CDR2 SVGAGI, per germline (reference sequence). This CDR3 comprises 12 residues. CDR3 nucleotides: TGTGCCAGCAGTTACTGGCAGGGGGAAGCTTTCTTT. Translated, it gives CASSYWQGEAFF.

This clone was seen only a few times. The rearrangement uses TRBV2 and TRBJ1-2; possibly TRBD1 for D (6 bases). Germline V CDR1 and CDR2: SNHLY, FYNNEI. V was cut by 5 bases and J by 1 base, with 8 bases left in between. The CDR3 spans 13 residues. CDR3: CASSTDSNYGYTF. As DNA, the CDR3 is TGTGCCAGCAGTACGGACAGTAACTATGGCTACACCTTC.

This clone was seen once. The V gene is TRBV19, the J gene TRBJ1-4, with TRBD1 matching over 11 bases. CDR3 length equals 16 residues. V gave up 4 bases and J gave up 5 bases; unmatched junction bases: 6. Germline CDR1 and CDR2: LNHDA and SQIVND (reference sequence). This chain's CDR3 is CASSTGTGGPNEKLFF. CDR3 coding DNA: TGTGCCAGTAGTACAGGGACAGGGGGACCGAATGAAAAACTGTTTTTT. Filled out from reference TRBV19 and TRBJ1-4, the complete variable domain reads DGGITQSPKYLFRKEGQNVTLSCEQNLNHDAMYWYRQDPGQGLRLIYYSQIVNDFQKGDIAEGYSVSREKKESFPLTVTSAQKNPTAFYLCASSTGTGGPNEKLFFGSGTQLSVL.

This rearrangement joins TRBV19 to TRBJ1-1; D not certain. CDR3 size: 15 residues. V was pared by 3 bases and J by 4 bases, with 15 bases between. Germline V CDR1 and CDR2: LNHDA, SQIVND (reference sequence). The CDR3 here is CASSIGRLRATEAFF. Written as DNA, the CDR3 is TGTGCCAGTAGTATCGGGCGTCTGAGGGCCACTGAAGCTTTCTTT. Complete variable domain (other parts from reference TRBV19 and TRBJ1-1): DGGITQSPKYLFRKEGQNVTLSCEQNLNHDAMYWYRQDPGQGLRLIYYSQIVNDFQKGDIAEGYSVSREKKESFPLTVTSAQKNPTAFYLCASSIGRLRATEAFFGQGTRLTVV.

The chain combines TRBV7-2 with TRBJ1-1; possibly TRBD1 for D (6 bases). The CDR3 runs to 15 residues. Germline CDR1 reads SGHTA; CDR2 reads FQGNSA. Deletions cut 5 bases from V and 5 bases from J, with 18 bases between. CDR3 protein: CASSRGTPGRTEAFF. CDR3 bases: TGTGCCAGCAGCCGCGGGACACCGGGCCGTACTGAAGCTTTCTTT.

CDR3: CASSSGYKGYTF. As DNA, the CDR3 is TGTGCCAGCAGCTCAGGTTACAAGGGCTACACCTTC. The rearrangement joins TRBV25-1 to TRBJ1-2; D gene unclear. Germline lookup yields CDR1 MGHDK and CDR2 SYGVNS. The CDR3 consists of 12 residues. V was trimmed by 6 bases and J by 8 bases, leaving 13 bases between them.

The J gene is TRBJ2-7, the V gene TRBV2; TRBD2 matches 9 bases. The V gene end was trimmed by 7 bases and the J gene end by 4 bases; junction bases not matched to a gene: 5. Germline CDR1 SNHLY, CDR2 FYNNEI. This CDR3 has 13 amino acids. The CDR3 spells CASKGLAAYEQYF. CDR3 nucleotides: TGTGCCAGCAAGGGACTAGCAGCTTACGAGCAGTACTTC.

The genes are TRBV19 and TRBJ2-7; D perhaps matches TRBD1 (6 bases). Trimming took 5 bases from V and 3 from J, leaving 17 bases between them. The length of the CDR3 is 15 residues. Germline V gene lookup returns CDR1 LNHDA and CDR2 SQIVND (reference sequence). The CDR3 DNA is TGTGCCAGTAGTGTCACTAGGGACACTATCTACGAGCAGTACTTC. Its translation: CASSVTRDTIYEQYF.

In DNA form, the CDR3 reads TGCGCCAGCAGCTTGGACGGTTCTCCAGCCTGGGCTTTCTTT. Protein product: CASSLDGSPAWAFF. J is TRBJ1-1 and V is TRBV5-1; D is ambiguous. Germline V CDR1 and CDR2: SGHRS, YFSETQ. This CDR3 comprises 14 residues. Trimming left V 0 bases short and J 11 bases short, with 17 bases between.

This chain connects TRBV7-8 to TRBJ1-2, with TRBD1 identical over 10 bases. The CDR3 covers 14 residues. V was clipped by 5 bases and J by 4 bases; unmatched bases: 4. Germline V CDR1 and CDR2: SGHVS, FQNEAQ. The CDR3 loop reads CASSRGQGVYGYTF. CDR3 nucleotides: TGTGCCAGCAGCCGCGGACAGGGGGTCTATGGCTACACCTTC.

This rearrangement joins TRBV7-3 to TRBJ2-5; tentatively, D is TRBD2 (6 bases). CDR3 size: 14 residues. The V and J ends lost 3 bases and 5 bases respectively, with 13 bases between them. In germline, CDR1 is SGHTA, CDR2 FQGTGA. The CDR3 protein is CASSLIGEVETQYF. In nucleotides, the CDR3 is TGTGCCAGCAGCTTGATCGGGGAGGTGGAGACCCAGTACTTC.

This sequence joins TRBV27 and TRBJ1-1, with D possibly TRBD1 on 6 matching bases. CDR3 size: 12 residues. Germline V gene lookup returns CDR1 MNHEY and CDR2 SMNVEV (reference sequence). The V gene lost 5 bases and the J gene lost 10 bases, with 14 bases spanning the gap. CDR3 amino acids: CASSATPGVAFF. The CDR3, as DNA: TGTGCCAGCAGTGCGACCCCAGGGGTAGCTTTCTTT.

V and J are TRBV30 and TRBJ2-7; 8 bases line up with TRBD1. J gave up 0 bases and V 2 bases, and 6 bases lay outside the gene matches. Germline V lookup: CDR1 GTSNPN, CDR2 SVGIG (reference sequence). The CDR3 is 15 residues long. CDR3 sequence (DNA): TGTGCCTGGAGTTGGACAGGGTATCCCTCCTACGAGCAGTACTTC. As protein: CAWSWTGYPSYEQYF.

This clone was counted only a few times. This sequence joins TRBV2 and TRBJ1-6, with unresolved D. The germline gives CDR1 SNHLY, CDR2 FYNNEI. Trimming stripped 6 bases from V and 1 base from J, with 7 bases between. The CDR3 runs to 14 residues. The CDR3, as DNA: TGTGCCAGCAGGGAAAGGTCCTATAATTCACCCCTCCACTTT. Translating gives CASRERSYNSPLHF.

The gene calls are TRBV11-3 and TRBJ1-6, with D possibly matching TRBD1 (5 bases). The CDR3 is 14 amino acids. From germline, CDR1 is SGHNT and CDR2 YENEEA. The V gene lost 5 bases and the J gene lost 10 bases, with 15 bases spanning the gap. This CDR3 reads CASSEGLPHSPLHF. The CDR3 bases are TGTGCCAGCAGCGAGGGACTTCCACACTCACCCCTCCACTTT.

The rearrangement links TRBV7-9 to TRBJ1-1; TRBD1 might be the D (5 bases). Germline V gene lookup returns CDR1 SEHNR and CDR2 FQNEAQ (reference sequence). The CDR3 spans 13 residues. Trimming took 5 bases from V and 3 from J, leaving 10 bases between them. The CDR3 bases are TGTGCCAGCAGCCAGGGACGGGACACTGAAGCTTTCTTT. Amino acid sequence: CASSQGRDTEAFF.

CDR3 amino acids: CASSTNRADTQYF. CDR3 coding DNA: TGTGCCAGCAGCACCAACAGGGCAGATACGCAGTATTTT. J is TRBJ2-3 and V is TRBV7-2, with a possible D match to TRBD1 (6 bases). V was clipped by 5 bases and J by 4 bases, with 10 bases between them. There are 13 residues in the CDR3. Germline V gene sequence: CDR1 SGHTA, CDR2 FQGNSA.

V and J are TRBV4-1 and TRBJ2-7; a weak D match, TRBD2 (6 bases). CDR3 length: 14 amino acids. With 1 base removed from V and 2 bases from J, the gap between germline ends came to 9 bases. The germline V gene has CDR1 MGHRA and CDR2 YSYEKL. As DNA, the CDR3 is TGCGCCAGCAGCCAAGCTCCGGGGGCCTACGAGCAGTACTTC. It is translated as CASSQAPGAYEQYF.

The chain is built from TRBV28 and TRBJ2-3; D possibly corresponds to TRBD2 (5 bases). Deletions cut 2 bases from V and 6 bases from J, with 9 bases between. CDR3 length equals 13 residues. Germline V gene lookup returns CDR1 MDHEN and CDR2 SYDVKM. The CDR3, as DNA: TGTGCCAGCAGTTTAAGTGGCGGGGATACGCAGTATTTT. It translates to CASSLSGGDTQYF.

This clone is a singleton in its sample. The chain couples TRBV4-2 to TRBJ1-6; no clear D. Trimming left V 0 bases short and J 9 bases short, with 9 bases between. This CDR3 region has 14 residues. Germline V lookup: CDR1 LGHNA, CDR2 YNFKEQ. CDR3 bases: TGTGCCAGCAGCCAAGATTCCAAGGTTTCACCCCTCCACTTT. This gives the protein CASSQDSKVSPLHF.

The chain carries TRBV7-9 and TRBJ2-1, with TRBD2 matching 8 bases. The germline V gene encodes CDR1 SEHNR and CDR2 FQNEAQ (reference sequence). The CDR3 covers 13 residues. The CDR3 region is CVTPGGARVEQFF. The CDR3 bases are TGTGTAACCCCGGGGGGGGCTAGGGTTGAGCAGTTCTTC.